This is a list of T cell receptor beta chains from one sample in a study of regulatory T cells in long-lasting Graves disease. From the multiplex PCR reads, TCRdb called clonotypes with MiXCR, one entry per CDR3 protein. The sample consists of around 460,000 distinct CDR3 sequences, roughly a fifth of them appearing once. The input for sequencing was peripheral blood mononuclear cells (PBMCs), taken when the disease was refractory, from a patient treated with antithyroid drugs. All receptors come from a female donor with Graves disease. Each CDR3 is given with its conserved first and last residue. D genes are given only for firm matches. The size entry is marked missing in some rows and otherwise reads once, few, many or a size class.

v_call	clone_size	d_call	j_call	cdr3_aa	cdr3_nt
TRBV6-1	many	.	TRBJ1-4	CASSSPRTVGEKLFF	TGTGCCAGCAGCTCCCCCCGGACAGTCGGGGAAAAACTGTTTTTT
TRBV3-1	.	.	TRBJ2-1	CASSQRKWLSNEQFF	TGTGCCAGCAGCCAACGTAAGTGGCTTAGCAATGAGCAGTTCTTC
TRBV20-1	few	TRBD2	TRBJ2-5	CSATWVAGGLETQYF	TGCAGTGCTACTTGGGTAGCGGGAGGGCTAGAGACCCAGTACTTC
TRBV29-1	many	.	TRBJ1-1	CSVVGEGTEAFF	TGCAGCGTTGTCGGGGAGGGCACTGAAGCTTTCTTT
TRBV7-6	.	TRBD1	TRBJ2-3	CASSLLDRGTDTQYF	TGTGCCAGCAGCTTACTGGACAGGGGAACGGATACGCAGTATTTT
TRBV19	few	.	TRBJ1-2	CASSTFSGAEYGYTF	TGTGCCAGTAGTACCTTTTCAGGGGCGGAATATGGCTACACCTTC
TRBV30	few	.	TRBJ2-5	CAWNIGPGETQYF	TGTGCCTGGAACATAGGGCCCGGAGAGACCCAGTACTTC
TRBV11-2	many	.	TRBJ2-5	CASSYGLQETQYF	TGTGCCAGCAGCTATGGCCTCCAAGAGACCCAGTACTTC
TRBV6-2/TRBV6-3	.	.	TRBJ2-2	CASSSYASHYTGELFF	TGTGCCAGCAGTTCCTACGCCTCCCACTACACCGGGGAGCTGTTTTTT
TRBV20-1	.	.	TRBJ2-2	CSARASPVSTGELFF	TGCAGTGCTAGGGCTTCCCCAGTTTCAACCGGGGAGCTGTTTTTT
TRBV9	.	TRBD1	TRBJ2-2	CASSTDRVGTGELFF	TGTGCCAGCAGCACGGACAGGGTGGGCACCGGGGAGCTGTTTTTT
TRBV20-1	few	TRBD1	TRBJ1-1	CSARGQADTEAFF	TGCAGTGCTAGGGGACAGGCGGACACTGAAGCTTTCTTT
TRBV30	.	TRBD2	TRBJ2-4	CAWSVLRGGGKNIQYF	TGTGCCTGGAGTGTACTACGGGGGGGGGGCAAAAACATTCAGTACTTC
TRBV3-1	.	.	TRBJ1-6	CASSQERVGTANNSPLHF	TGTGCCAGCAGCCAAGAAAGAGTAGGAACAGCGAATAATTCACCCCTCCACTTT
TRBV9	once	.	TRBJ2-2	CASSVEPQGADTGELFF	TGTGCCAGCAGCGTAGAACCCCAGGGCGCGGACACCGGGGAGCTGTTTTTT
TRBV27	many	.	TRBJ2-5	CASSPLRVQSQETQYF	TGTGCCAGCAGTCCGCTAAGGGTCCAAAGCCAAGAGACCCAGTACTTC
TRBV30	.	TRBD1	TRBJ1-6	CAWSGQGNSPLHF	TGTGCCTGGAGTGGACAGGGGAATTCACCCCTCCACTTT
TRBV7-2	.	.	TRBJ2-2	CASSQESPHHANTGELFF	TGTGCCAGCAGCCAAGAGTCCCCACACCACGCGAACACCGGGGAGCTGTTTTTT
TRBV7-8	.	.	TRBJ2-3	CASSPTGRTDTQYF	TGTGCCAGCAGCCCAACGGGGCGCACAGATACGCAGTATTTT
TRBV19	.	.	TRBJ1-1	CASNHRGGNTEAFF	TGTGCCAGTAACCATCGAGGTGGGAACACTGAAGCTTTCTTT
TRBV24-1	few	TRBD1	TRBJ2-7	CATSTGTGIYEQYF	TGTGCCACCAGTACCGGGACAGGCATTTACGAGCAGTACTTC
TRBV2	many	TRBD1	TRBJ1-4	CASSPDRVDTNEKLFF	TGTGCCAGCAGCCCTGACAGGGTAGATACTAATGAAAAACTGTTTTTT
TRBV7-3	.	TRBD1	TRBJ2-2	CASSRQGVAGELFF	TGTGCCAGCAGCAGACAGGGGGTGGCCGGGGAGCTGTTTTTT
TRBV7-9	.	.	TRBJ1-1	CASSLMGVRAEAFF	TGTGCCAGCAGCCTAATGGGCGTTCGTGCTGAAGCTTTCTTT
TRBV20-1	many	.	TRBJ2-7	CSASKEPSYEQYF	TGCAGTGCTAGTAAGGAGCCGTCCTACGAGCAGTACTTC
TRBV29-1	.	TRBD1	TRBJ1-2	CSVIQGATDGYTF	TGCAGCGTGATACAGGGGGCGACGGATGGCTACACCTTC
TRBV28	many	.	TRBJ1-1	CASSFYMSEAFF	TGTGCCAGCAGTTTTTACATGTCGGAAGCTTTCTTT
TRBV19	.	.	TRBJ1-1	CASSPAGARTEAFF	TGTGCCAGTAGTCCGGCAGGGGCCAGAACTGAAGCTTTCTTT
TRBV12-3/TRBV12-4	many	TRBD2	TRBJ2-5	CASLLAGTAETQYF	TGTGCCAGCCTCCTAGCGGGCACCGCGGAGACCCAGTACTTC
TRBV15	few	.	TRBJ2-2	CATSRDARGANTGELFF	TGTGCCACCAGCAGAGATGCAAGGGGCGCGAACACCGGGGAGCTGTTTTTT
TRBV3-1	.	.	TRBJ1-1	CASSQDQDTEAFF	TGTGCCAGCAGCCAAGACCAGGACACTGAAGCTTTCTTT
TRBV3-1	.	TRBD1	TRBJ1-1	CASRQGKNTEAFF	TGTGCCAGTCGACAGGGCAAGAACACTGAAGCTTTCTTT